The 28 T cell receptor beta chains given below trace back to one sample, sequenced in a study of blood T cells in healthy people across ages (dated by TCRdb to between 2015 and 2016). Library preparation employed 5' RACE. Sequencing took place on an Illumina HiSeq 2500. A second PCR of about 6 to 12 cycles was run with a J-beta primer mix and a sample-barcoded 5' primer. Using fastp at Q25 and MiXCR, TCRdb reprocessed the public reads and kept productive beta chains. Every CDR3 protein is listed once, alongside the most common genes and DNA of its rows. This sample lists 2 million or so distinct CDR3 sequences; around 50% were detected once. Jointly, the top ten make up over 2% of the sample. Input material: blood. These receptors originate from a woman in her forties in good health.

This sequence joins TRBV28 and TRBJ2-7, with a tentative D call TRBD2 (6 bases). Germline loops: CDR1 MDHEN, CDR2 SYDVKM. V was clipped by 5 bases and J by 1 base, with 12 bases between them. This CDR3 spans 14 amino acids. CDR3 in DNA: TGTGCCAGCAGTGCGGGGAGTCGGTCCTACGAGCAGTACTTC. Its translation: CASSAGSRSYEQYF.

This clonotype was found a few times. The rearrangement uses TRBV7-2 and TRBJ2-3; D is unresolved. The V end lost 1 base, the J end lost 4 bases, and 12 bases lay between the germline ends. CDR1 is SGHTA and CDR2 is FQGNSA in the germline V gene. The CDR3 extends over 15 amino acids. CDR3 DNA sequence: TGTGCCAGCAGCTTAGTCGTGGGATCCCCAGATACGCAGTATTTT. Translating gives CASSLVVGSPDTQYF.

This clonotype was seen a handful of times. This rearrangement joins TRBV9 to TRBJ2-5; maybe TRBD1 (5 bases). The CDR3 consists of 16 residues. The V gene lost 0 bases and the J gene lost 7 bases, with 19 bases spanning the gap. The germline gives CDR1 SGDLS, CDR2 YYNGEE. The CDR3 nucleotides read TGTGCCAGCAGCGTAGACTTTGGCCAGGGTTTGGCGACCCAGTACTTC. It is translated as CASSVDFGQGLATQYF.

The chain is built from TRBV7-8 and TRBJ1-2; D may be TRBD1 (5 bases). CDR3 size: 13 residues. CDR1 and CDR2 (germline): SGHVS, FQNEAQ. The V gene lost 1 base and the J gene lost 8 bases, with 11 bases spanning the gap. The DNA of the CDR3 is TGTGCCAGCAGCTTAGGTGGGGCGCAAGGCTACACCTTC. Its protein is CASSLGGAQGYTF.

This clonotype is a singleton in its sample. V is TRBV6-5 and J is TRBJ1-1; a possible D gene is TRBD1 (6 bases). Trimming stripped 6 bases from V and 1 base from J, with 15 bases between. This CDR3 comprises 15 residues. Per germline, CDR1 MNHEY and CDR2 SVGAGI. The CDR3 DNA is TGTGCCAGCAGAAACCGGGGGGCGAGGAACACTGAAGCTTTCTTT. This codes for CASRNRGARNTEAFF.

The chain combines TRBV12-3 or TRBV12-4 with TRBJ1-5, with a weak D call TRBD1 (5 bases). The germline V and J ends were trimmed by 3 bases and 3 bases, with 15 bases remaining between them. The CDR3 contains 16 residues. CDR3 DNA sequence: TGTGCCAGCAGTTTTTCGGGGGGAGGGCTCAATCAGCCCCAGCATTTT. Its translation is CASSFSGGGLNQPQHF.

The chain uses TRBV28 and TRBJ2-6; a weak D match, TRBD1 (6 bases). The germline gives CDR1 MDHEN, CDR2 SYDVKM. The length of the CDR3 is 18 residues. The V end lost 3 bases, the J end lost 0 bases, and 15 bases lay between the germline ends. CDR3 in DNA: TGTGCCAGCAGTTTCACACTACTCAGGGGCTCTGGGGCCAACGTCCTGACTTTC. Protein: CASSFTLLRGSGANVLTF. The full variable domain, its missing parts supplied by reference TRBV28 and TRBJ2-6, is DVKVTQSSRYLVKRTGEKVFLECVQDMDHENMFWYRQDPGLGLRLIYFSYDVKMKEKGDIPEGYSVSREKKERFSLILESASTNQTSMYLCASSFTLLRGSGANVLTFGAGSRLTVL.

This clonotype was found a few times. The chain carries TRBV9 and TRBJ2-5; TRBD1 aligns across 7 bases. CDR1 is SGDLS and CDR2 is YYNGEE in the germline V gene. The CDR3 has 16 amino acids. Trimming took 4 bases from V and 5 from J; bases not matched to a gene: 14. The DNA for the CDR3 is TGTGCCAGCAGCCAGAGGGGGCGGTTAGTCGGGGAGACCCAGTACTTC. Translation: CASSQRGRLVGETQYF.

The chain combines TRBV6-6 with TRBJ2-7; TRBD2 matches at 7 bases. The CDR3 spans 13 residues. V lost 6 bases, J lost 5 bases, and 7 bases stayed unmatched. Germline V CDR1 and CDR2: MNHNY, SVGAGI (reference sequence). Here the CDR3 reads CASRLSRGDEQYF. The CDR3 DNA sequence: TGTGCCAGCAGGCTGTCACGGGGGGACGAGCAGTACTTC.

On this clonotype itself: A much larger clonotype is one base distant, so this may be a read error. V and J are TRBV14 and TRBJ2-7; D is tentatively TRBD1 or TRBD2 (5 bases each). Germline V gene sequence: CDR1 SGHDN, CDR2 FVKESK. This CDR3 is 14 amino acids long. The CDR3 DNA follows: TGTGCCAGCAGCCAAGGAGGGGCATTCTACAAGCAGTACTTC. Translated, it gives CASSQGGAFYKQYF.

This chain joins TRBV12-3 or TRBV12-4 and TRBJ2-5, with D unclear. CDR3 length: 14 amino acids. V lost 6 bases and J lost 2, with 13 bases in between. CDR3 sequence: CASSHPGIQETQYF. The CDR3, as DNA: TGTGCCAGCAGCCATCCAGGAATTCAAGAGACCCAGTACTTC.

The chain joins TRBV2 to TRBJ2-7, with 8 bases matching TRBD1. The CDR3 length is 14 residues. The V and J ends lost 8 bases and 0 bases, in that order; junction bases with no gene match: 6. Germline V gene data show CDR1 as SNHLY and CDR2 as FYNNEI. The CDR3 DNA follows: TGTGCCAGCGCCGAAACAGGGGGCTCCTACGAGCAGTACTTC. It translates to CASAETGGSYEQYF.

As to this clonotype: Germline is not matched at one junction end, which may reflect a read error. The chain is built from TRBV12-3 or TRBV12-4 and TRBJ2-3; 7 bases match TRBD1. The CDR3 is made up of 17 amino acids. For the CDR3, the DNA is TGTGCCAGCAGAACAACCGGGACAGCTCTGCGCACAGATGCGCAGTATTTT. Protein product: CASRTTGTALRTDAQYF.

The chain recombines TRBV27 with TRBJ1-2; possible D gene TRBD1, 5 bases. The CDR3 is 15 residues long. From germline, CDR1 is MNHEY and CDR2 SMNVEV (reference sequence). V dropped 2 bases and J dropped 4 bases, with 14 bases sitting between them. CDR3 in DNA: TGTGCCAGCAGTTTAGGGGGGTCAGGGCGCTATGGCTACACCTTC. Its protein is CASSLGGSGRYGYTF.

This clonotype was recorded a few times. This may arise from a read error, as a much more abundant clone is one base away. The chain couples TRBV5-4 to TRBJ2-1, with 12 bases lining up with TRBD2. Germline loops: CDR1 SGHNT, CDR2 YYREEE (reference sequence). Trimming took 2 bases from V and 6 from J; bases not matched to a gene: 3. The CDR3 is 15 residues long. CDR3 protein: CASSLPSGGANEQFF. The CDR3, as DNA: TGTGCCAGCAGCTTACCTAGCGGGGGGGCCAATGAGCAGTTCTTC.

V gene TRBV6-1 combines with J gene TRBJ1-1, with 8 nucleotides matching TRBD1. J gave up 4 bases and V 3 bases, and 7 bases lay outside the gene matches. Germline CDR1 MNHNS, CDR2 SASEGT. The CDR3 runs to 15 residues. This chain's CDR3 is CASSDGQGALTEAFF. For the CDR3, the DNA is TGTGCCAGCAGTGACGGTCAGGGGGCCCTCACTGAAGCTTTCTTT.

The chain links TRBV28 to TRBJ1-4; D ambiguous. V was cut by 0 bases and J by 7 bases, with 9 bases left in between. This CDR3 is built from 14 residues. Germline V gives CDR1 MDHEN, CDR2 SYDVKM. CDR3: CASSLWGNGEKLFF. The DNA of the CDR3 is TGTGCCAGCAGTTTATGGGGAAATGGTGAAAAACTGTTTTTT.

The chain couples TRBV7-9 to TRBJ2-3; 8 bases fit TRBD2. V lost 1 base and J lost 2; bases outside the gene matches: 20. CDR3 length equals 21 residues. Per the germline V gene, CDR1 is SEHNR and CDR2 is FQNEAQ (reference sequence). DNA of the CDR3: TGTGCCAGCAGCTTAGTCGGGGCCGAAGCGGGGGTACCACAGTACACAGATACGCAGTATTTT. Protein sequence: CASSLVGAEAGVPQYTDTQYF.

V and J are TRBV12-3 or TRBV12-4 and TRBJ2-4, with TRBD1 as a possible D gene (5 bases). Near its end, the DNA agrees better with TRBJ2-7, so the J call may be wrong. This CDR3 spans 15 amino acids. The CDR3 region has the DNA TGTGCCAGCCGGGCAGGGCTAGGTGACTCCTACGAGCAGTACTTC. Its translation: CASRAGLGDSYEQYF.

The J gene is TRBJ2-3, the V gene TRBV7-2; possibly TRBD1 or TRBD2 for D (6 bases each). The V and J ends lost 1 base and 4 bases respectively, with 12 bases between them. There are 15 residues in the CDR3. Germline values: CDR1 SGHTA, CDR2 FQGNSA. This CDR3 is CASSLEPGAPDTQYF. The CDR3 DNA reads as TGTGCCAGCAGCTTAGAACCGGGGGCCCCAGATACGCAGTATTTT.

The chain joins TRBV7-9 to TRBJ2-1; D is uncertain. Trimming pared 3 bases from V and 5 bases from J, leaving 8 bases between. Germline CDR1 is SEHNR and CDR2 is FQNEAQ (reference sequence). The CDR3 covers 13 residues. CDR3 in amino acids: CASSFEVNNEQFF. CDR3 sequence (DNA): TGTGCCAGCAGCTTCGAAGTAAACAATGAGCAGTTCTTC.

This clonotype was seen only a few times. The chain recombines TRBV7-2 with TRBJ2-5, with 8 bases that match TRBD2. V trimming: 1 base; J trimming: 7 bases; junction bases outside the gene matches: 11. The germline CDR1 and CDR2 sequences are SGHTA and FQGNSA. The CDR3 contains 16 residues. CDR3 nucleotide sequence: TGTGCCAGCAGCTTAGATTCGGGGGGGAGTCGAGGGACCCAGTACTTC. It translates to CASSLDSGGSRGTQYF.

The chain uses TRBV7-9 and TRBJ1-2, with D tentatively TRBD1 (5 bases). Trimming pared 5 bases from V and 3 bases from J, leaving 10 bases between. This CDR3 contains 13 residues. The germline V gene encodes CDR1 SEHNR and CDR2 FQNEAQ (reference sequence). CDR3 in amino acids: CASSRGVDYGYTF. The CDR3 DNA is TGTGCCAGCAGCCGGGGGGTTGACTATGGCTACACCTTC.

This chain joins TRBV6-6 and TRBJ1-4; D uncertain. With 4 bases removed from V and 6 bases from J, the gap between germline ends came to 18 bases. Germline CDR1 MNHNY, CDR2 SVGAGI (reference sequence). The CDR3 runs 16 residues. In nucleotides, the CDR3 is TGTGCCAGCAGTTTGAACGGTCTGGTAGTTGATGAAAAACTGTTTTTT. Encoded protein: CASSLNGLVVDEKLFF.

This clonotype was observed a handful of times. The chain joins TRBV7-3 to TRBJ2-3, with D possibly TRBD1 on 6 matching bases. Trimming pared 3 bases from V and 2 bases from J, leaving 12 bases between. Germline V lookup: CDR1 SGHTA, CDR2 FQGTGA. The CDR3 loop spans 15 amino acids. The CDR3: CASSLDRSTTDTQYF. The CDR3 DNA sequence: TGTGCCAGCAGCTTGGACAGAAGTACCACAGATACGCAGTATTTT.

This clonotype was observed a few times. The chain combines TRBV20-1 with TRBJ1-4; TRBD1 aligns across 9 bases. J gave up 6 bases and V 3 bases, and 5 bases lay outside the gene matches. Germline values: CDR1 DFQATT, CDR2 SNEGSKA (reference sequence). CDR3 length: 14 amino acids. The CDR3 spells CSARRQGVYEKLFF. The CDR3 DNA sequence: TGCAGTGCTAGGCGACAGGGGGTCTATGAAAAACTGTTTTTT.

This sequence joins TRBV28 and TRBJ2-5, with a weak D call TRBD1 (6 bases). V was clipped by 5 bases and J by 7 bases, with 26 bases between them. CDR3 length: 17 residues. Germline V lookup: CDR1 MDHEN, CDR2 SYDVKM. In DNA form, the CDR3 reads TGTGCCAGCAGTCACCTGTCGAGGGGCTGGGTAGGGGGGACCCAGTACTTC. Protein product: CASSHLSRGWVGGTQYF.

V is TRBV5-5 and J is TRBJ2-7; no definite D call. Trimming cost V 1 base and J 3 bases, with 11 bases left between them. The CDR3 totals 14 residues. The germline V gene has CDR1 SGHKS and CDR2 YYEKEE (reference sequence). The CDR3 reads CASSLFTGIYEQYF. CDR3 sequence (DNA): TGTGCCAGCAGCTTGTTCACGGGTATCTACGAGCAGTACTTC.